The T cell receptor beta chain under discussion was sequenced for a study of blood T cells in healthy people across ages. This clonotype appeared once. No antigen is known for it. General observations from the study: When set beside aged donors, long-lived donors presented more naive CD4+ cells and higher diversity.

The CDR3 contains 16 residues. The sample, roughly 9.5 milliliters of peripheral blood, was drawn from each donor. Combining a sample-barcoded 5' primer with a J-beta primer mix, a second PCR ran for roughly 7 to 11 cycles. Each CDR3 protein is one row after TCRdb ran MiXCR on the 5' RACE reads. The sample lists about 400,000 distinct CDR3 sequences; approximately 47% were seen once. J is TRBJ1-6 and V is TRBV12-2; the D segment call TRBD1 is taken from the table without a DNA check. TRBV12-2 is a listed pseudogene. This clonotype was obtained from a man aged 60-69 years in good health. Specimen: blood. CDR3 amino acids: CASRLLARDVNSPLHF. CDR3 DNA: TGTGCAAGTCGCCTTCTGGCAAGGGACGTGAATTCACCCCTCCACTTT.